This record concerns one TCR beta chain sequence. The target antigen is unknown. This sample is part of a study of cytomegalovirus exposure and HLA in healthy donors. Study-level findings and limits: Among TCR beta chains, those listed as cytomegalovirus-associated numbered about 160. The authors assumed roughly uniform sequencing depth across donors for presence/absence analyses. Researchers left out some V segments, among them TRBV6-2 and TRBV6-3, as indistinguishable.

Germline V lookup: CDR1 SGHRS, CDR2 YFSETQ. This CDR3 comprises 14 residues. V lost 0 bases to trimming and J lost 12 bases, with 18 bases between them. 13 Jbeta primers and 60 Vbeta primers were used for the PCR. As processed by the authors: A follow-up analysis tallied tens of millions of unique TCR beta chains, 9 million to 11 million shared. Method: immunoSEQ multiplex PCR; TCRdb's copy keeps in-frame clones and lacks some. V, J and clone size were drawn from that table, and D and trimming were deduced from the DNA. The table lists about 120,000 clones, 9.5% of them singletons, with roughly 3% in the top ten.

This chain links TRBV5-1 with TRBJ1-2, with a tentative D call TRBD1 (5 bases). The sample comprised PBMCs. The TCR comes from a man aged 25 to 40 in good health and CMV-seronegative. The CDR3 region has the DNA TGCGCCAGCAGCTTGGAAGCCACCTCGGGGGGTAACACCTTC. This translates into CASSLEATSGGNTF.